Included here is one T cell receptor beta chain sequence, with context. These data are taken from a study of CD8 T cells in Susac syndrome. Random hexamers were used to reverse transcribe the RNA input (about 0.45 to 1 ug). The immunoSEQ assay covered 54 Vbeta and 13 Jbeta segments for CDR3. TCRdb re-analysed the immunoSEQ multiplex PCR reads in MiXCR, keeping a single row per CDR3 protein. The sample carries some 130,000 distinct CDR3 sequences, under 95% recorded once. Material for sequencing was CD8+ T cells from PBMCs. This receptor was taken from a human donor with multiple sclerosis.

CDR3 sequence: CSATPRINTGELFF. DNA of the CDR3: TGCAGTGCTACGCCCAGGATCAACACCGGGGAGCTGTTTTTT. The gene calls are TRBV20-1 and TRBJ2-2, with D hard to call. The CDR3 runs to 14 residues. The V gene's germline CDR1 is DFQATT and CDR2 SNEGSKA (reference sequence). V was shortened by 4 bases and J by 2 bases, with 11 bases between the two germline ends.